These 8 T cell receptor beta chains share one sample of origin, sequenced in a study of T cell responses to AZD1222 COVID-19 vaccine. Method: immunoSEQ multiplex PCR; TCRdb's copy keeps in-frame clones and lacks some. The sample contains 150,000 to 200,000 clones, approximately 94% of which appear only once. The source material was peripheral blood, sampled 28 days after the second AZD1222 dose. The receptors were sampled from an adult who received the AZD1222 COVID-19 vaccine.

CDR3 sequence reads: CASSRRASTDTQYF. The CDR3 DNA sequence: TGTGCCAGCAGTAGGAGGGCCAGCACAGATACGCAGTATTTT. This chain uses TRBV2 with TRBJ2-3, with D possibly matching TRBD2 (6 bases). The germline CDR1 and CDR2 sequences are SNHLY and FYNNEI. The CDR3 loop spans 14 amino acids. V was shortened by 5 bases and J by 0 bases, with 9 bases between the two germline ends. The full variable domain, completed using reference TRBV2 and TRBJ2-3, is EPEVTQTPSHQVTQMGQEVILRCVPISNHLYFYWYRQILGQKVEFLVSFYNNEISEKSEIFDDQFSVERPDGSNFTLKIRSTKLEDSAMYFCASSRRASTDTQYFGPGTRLTVL.

The rearrangement links TRBV28 to TRBJ1-5, with D possibly being TRBD1 (5 bases). This CDR3 has 16 residues. Germline V CDR1 and CDR2: MDHEN, SYDVKM. V lost 6 bases to trimming and J lost 4 bases, with 19 bases between them. The CDR3 region is CASSLARQGGNQPQHF. DNA for the CDR3: TGTGCCAGCAGCTTGGCCCGGCAGGGTGGGAATCAGCCCCAGCATTTT.

J is TRBJ2-3 and V is TRBV30; no clear D. The germline gives CDR1 GTSNPN, CDR2 SVGIG (reference sequence). The CDR3 totals 11 residues. Trimming took 6 bases from V and 4 from J, leaving 8 bases between them. The CDR3 reads CACHRPDTQYF. In DNA form, the CDR3 reads TGTGCCTGCCACCGACCAGATACGCAGTATTTT.

The table lists this clone with a count of one. V is TRBV10-2 and J is TRBJ1-5; the D gene is possibly TRBD1 (6 bases). Trimming shortened V by 5 bases and J by 2 bases, and 10 bases separated the two germline ends. The CDR3 length is 14 residues. Germline CDR1 reads WSHSY; CDR2 reads SAAADI. This chain's CDR3 is CASSSRQGNQPQHF. CDR3 nucleotides: TGCGCCAGCAGTAGCCGACAGGGCAATCAGCCCCAGCATTTT.

The gene calls are TRBV9 and TRBJ2-1; D gene ambiguous. The CDR3 totals 16 residues. V gave up 0 bases and J gave up 0 bases, with 10 bases separating them. CDR1 and CDR2 from the germline V gene are SGDLS and YYNGEE. The CDR3 DNA reads as TGTGCCAGCAGCGTAGTGAGCAAGAGCTCCTACAATGAGCAGTTCTTC. This translates into CASSVVSKSSYNEQFF.

This clone was seen a handful of times. CDR3 in amino acids: CASSFGAGGSYEQYF. The CDR3 nucleotides read TGTGCCAGCAGCTTTGGAGCGGGAGGTTCCTACGAGCAGTACTTC. The chain has TRBV5-4 and TRBJ2-7; 9 bases are a match to TRBD2. CDR1 is SGHNT and CDR2 is YYREEE in the germline V gene (reference sequence). This CDR3 has 15 amino acids. V shed 2 bases and J 1 base; nucleotides not matched to a gene: 4.

V is TRBV4-1 and J is TRBJ1-2; a weak D match, TRBD1 (5 bases). The CDR3 contains 16 residues. In germline, CDR1 is MGHRA, CDR2 YSYEKL. Trimming took off 1 base at V and 8 bases at J, with 20 bases between the two ends. The CDR3 region is CASSQGPSGDLGGYTF. CDR3 nucleotides: TGCGCCAGCAGCCAAGGTCCGTCGGGGGACCTAGGCGGCTACACCTTC.

The V gene is TRBV6-5, the J gene TRBJ2-1; 10 nucleotides agree with TRBD2. Trimming took 4 bases from V and 5 from J; bases not matched to a gene: 5. The CDR3 loop spans 15 amino acids. In germline, CDR1 is MNHEY, CDR2 SVGAGI. CDR3 in amino acids: CASSSRLAGHNEQFF. Here the CDR3 DNA reads TGTGCCAGCAGTTCCCGACTAGCGGGTCACAATGAGCAGTTCTTC.